One T cell receptor beta chain is described in this entry. The data originate from a study of blood T cell repertoires in COVID-19. Germline values: CDR1 SGHTA, CDR2 FQGNSA. This CDR3 has 16 amino acids. The V gene lost 3 bases and the J gene lost 0 bases, with 11 bases spanning the gap. Original analysis: Estimated nucleated cell counts came from reference gene primer amplification. Data came from immunoSEQ multiplex PCR; TCRdb stores just in-frame clones and leaves some out. The DNA was the basis for D and trimming; V, J and clone size are from that table. The repertoire holds roughly 330,000 clones, with around 87% as singletons.

This receptor was obtained from a woman aged 30 to 39 who had recovered from COVID-19. The material sequenced was PBMCs or T cells enriched from blood (not recorded which). J is TRBJ1-4 and V is TRBV7-2, with unresolved D. The CDR3 is CASSLGEQPTNEKLFF. The CDR3, as DNA: TGTGCCAGCAGCTTGGGAGAACAGCCAACTAATGAAAAACTGTTTTTT.